The present entry profiles one T cell receptor (beta chain) with its context. Profiling relied on immunoSEQ multiplex PCR, and the TCRdb table lists in-frame clones only, not all of them. The sample records about 300,000 clones, over 75% being singletons. This sample was taken from a study of blood T cell repertoires in COVID-19. Across the study: The origin of the acute and convalescent COVID-19 samples was the United States, Italy and Spain.

CDR1 is LGHNA and CDR2 is YNFKEQ in the germline V gene. The CDR3 runs to 16 residues. Trimming removed 0 bases at V and 4 bases at J, with 12 bases between. This TCR derives from a human donor in a cohort sampled during active COVID-19. The J gene is TRBJ2-2, the V gene TRBV4-2, with a tentative D call TRBD1 (5 bases). The sample comprised peripheral blood. CDR3 in DNA: TGTGCCAGCAGCCAAGATGGGGCCCCGGTCACCGGGGAGCTGTTTTTT. Amino acid sequence: CASSQDGAPVTGELFF.